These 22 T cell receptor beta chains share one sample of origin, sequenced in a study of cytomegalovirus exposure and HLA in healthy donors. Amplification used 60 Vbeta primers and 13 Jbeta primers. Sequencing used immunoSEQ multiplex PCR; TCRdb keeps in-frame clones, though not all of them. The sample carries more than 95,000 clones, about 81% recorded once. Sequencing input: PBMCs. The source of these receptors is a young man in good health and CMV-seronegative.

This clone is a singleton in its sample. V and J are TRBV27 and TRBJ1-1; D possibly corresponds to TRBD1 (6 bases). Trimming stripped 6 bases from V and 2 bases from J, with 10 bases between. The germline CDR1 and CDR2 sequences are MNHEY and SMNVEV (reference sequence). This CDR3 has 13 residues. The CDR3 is CASSQGRNTEAFF. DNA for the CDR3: TGTGCCAGCAGCCAGGGGAGAAACACTGAAGCTTTCTTT.

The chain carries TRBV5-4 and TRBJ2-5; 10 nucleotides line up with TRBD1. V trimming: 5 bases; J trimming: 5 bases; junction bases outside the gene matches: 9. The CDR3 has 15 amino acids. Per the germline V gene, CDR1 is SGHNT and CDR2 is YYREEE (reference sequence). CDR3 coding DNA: TGTGCCAGCAGGCGGGACAGGGGTTTAGGTGAGACCCAGTACTTC. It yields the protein CASRRDRGLGETQYF. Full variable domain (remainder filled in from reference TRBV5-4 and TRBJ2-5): ETGVTQSPTHLIKTRGQQVTLRCSSQSGHNTVSWYQQALGQGPQFIFQYYREEENGRGNFPPRFSGLQFPNYSSELNVNALELDDSALYLCASRRDRGLGETQYFGPGTRLLVL.

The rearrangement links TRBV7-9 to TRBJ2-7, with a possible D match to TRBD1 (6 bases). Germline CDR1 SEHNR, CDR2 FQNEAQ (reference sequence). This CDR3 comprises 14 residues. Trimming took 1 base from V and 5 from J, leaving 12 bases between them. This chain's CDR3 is CASSLVQGSDEQYF. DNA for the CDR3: TGTGCCAGCAGCTTAGTACAGGGATCCGACGAGCAGTACTTC.

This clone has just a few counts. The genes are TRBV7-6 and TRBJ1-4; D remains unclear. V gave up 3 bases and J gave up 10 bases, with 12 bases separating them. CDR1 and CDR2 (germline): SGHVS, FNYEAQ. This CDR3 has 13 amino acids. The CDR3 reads CASSLAREGKLFF. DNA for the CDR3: TGTGCCAGCAGCTTGGCCCGCGAGGGAAAACTGTTTTTT.

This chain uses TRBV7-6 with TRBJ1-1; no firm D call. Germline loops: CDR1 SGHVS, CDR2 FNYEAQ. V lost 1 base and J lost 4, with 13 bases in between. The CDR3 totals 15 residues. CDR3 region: CASSLGVSGSTEAFF. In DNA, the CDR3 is TGTGCCAGCAGCTTAGGCGTTAGTGGTAGCACTGAAGCTTTCTTT.

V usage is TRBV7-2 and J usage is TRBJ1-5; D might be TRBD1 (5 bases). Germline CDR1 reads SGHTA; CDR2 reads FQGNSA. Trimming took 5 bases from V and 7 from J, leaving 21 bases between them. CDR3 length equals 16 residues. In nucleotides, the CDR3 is TGTGCCAGCAGCCCTCTCCTGAGTGCGGGACCCCAGCCCCAGCATTTT. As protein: CASSPLLSAGPQPQHF.

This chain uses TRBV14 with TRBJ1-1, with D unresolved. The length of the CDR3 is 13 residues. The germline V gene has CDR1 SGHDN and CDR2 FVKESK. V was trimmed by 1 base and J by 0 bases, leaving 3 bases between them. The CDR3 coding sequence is TGTGCCAGCAGCCAAGTTATGAACACTGAAGCTTTCTTT. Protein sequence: CASSQVMNTEAFF.

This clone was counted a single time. CDR3 amino acids: CASRQNRGNEKLFF. The CDR3 DNA reads as TGTGCCAGCAGGCAGAACAGGGGGAATGAAAAACTGTTTTTT. The gene calls are TRBV27 and TRBJ1-4; 8 bases are a match to TRBD1. The V and J ends lost 6 bases and 5 bases, in that order; junction bases with no gene match: 5. The CDR3 spans 14 residues. CDR1 MNHEY and CDR2 SMNVEV come from the germline V gene (reference sequence).

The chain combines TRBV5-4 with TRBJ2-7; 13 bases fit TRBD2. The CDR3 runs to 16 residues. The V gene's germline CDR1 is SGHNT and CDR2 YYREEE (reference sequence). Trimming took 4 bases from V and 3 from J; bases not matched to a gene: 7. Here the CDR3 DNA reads TGTGCCAGCAGCCCCGGACTAGCGGGGGACCTCTACGAGCAGTACTTC. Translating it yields CASSPGLAGDLYEQYF.

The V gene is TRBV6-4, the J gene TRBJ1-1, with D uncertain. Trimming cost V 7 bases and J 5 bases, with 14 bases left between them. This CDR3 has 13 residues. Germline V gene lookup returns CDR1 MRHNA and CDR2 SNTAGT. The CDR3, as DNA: TGTGCCAGCATGCAAGTACCGGGGACTGAAGCTTTCTTT. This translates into CASMQVPGTEAFF.

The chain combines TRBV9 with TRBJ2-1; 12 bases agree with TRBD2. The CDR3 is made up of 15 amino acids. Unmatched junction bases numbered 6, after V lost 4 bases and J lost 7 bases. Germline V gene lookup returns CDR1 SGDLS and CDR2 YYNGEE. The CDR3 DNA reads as TGTGCCAGCAGCTCTACTAGCGGGGGGTGGAATGAGCAGTTCTTC. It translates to CASSSTSGGWNEQFF. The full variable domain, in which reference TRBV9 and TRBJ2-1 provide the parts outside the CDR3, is DSGVTQTPKHLITATGQRVTLRCSPRSGDLSVYWYQQSLDQGLQFLIQYYNGEERAKGNILERFSAQQFPDLHSELNLSSLELGDSALYFCASSSTSGGWNEQFFGPGTRLTVL.

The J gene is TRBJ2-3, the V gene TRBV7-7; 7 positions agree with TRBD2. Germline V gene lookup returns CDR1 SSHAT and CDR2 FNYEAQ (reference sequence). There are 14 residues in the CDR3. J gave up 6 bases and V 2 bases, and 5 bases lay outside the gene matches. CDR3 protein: CASSLSGVRDTQYF. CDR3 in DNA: TGTGCCAGCAGCTTAAGCGGGGTGAGGGATACGCAGTATTTT.

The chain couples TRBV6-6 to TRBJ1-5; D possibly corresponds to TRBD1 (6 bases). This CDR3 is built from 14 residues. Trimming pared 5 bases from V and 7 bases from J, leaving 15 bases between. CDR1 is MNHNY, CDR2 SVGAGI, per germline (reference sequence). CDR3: CASSATGMGQPQHF. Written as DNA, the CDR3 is TGTGCCAGCAGTGCAACAGGGATGGGACAGCCCCAGCATTTT.

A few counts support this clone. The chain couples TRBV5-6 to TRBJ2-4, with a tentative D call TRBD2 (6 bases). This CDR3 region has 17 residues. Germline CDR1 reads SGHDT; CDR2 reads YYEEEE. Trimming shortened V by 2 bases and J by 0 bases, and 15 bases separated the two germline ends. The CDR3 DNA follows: TGTGCCAGCAGCTTTGCCGGGGGTACTACAGCCAAAAACATTCAGTACTTC. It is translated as CASSFAGGTTAKNIQYF. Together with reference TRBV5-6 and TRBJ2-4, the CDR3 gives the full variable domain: DAGVTQSPTHLIKTRGQQVTLRCSPKSGHDTVSWYQQALGQGPQFIFQYYEEEERQRGNFPDRFSGHQFPNYSSELNVNALLLGDSALYLCASSFAGGTTAKNIQYFGAGTRLSVL.

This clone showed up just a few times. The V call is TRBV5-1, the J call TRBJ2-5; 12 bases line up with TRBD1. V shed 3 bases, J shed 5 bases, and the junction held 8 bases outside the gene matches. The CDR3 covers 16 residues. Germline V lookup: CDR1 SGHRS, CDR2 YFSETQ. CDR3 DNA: TGCGCCAGCAGCTCCCCGGGACAGGGGGCTGGGGAGACCCAGTACTTC. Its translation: CASSSPGQGAGETQYF.

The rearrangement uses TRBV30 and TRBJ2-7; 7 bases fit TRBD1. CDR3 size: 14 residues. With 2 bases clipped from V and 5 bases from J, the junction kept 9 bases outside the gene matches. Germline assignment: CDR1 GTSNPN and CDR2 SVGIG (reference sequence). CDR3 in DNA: TGTGCCTGGAGTTTAGAAGACAGGGTCCACGAGCAGTACTTC. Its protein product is CAWSLEDRVHEQYF.

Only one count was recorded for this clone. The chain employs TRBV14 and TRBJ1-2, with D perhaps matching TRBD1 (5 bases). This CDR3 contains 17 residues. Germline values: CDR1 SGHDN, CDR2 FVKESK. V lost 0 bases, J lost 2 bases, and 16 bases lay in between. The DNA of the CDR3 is TGTGCCAGCAGCCAAGATATTGGGGCCCCGCCCAACTATGGCTACACCTTC. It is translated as CASSQDIGAPPNYGYTF. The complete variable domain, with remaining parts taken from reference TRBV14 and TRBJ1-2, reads EAGVTQFPSHSVIEKGQTVTLRCDPISGHDNLYWYRRVMGKEIKFLLHFVKESKQDESGMPNNRFLAERTGGTYSTLKVQPAELEDSGVYFCASSQDIGAPPNYGYTFGSGTRLTVV.

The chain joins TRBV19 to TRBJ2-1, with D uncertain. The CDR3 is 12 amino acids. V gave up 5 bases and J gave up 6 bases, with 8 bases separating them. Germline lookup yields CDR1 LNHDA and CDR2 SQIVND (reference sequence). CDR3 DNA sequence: TGTGCCAGTAGTGACACGTTCAATGAGCAGTTCTTC. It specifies CASSDTFNEQFF.

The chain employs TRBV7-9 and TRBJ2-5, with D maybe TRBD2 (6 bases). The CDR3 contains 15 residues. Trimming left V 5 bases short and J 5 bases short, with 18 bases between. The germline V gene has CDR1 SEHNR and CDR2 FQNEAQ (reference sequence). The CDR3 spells CASSLPRTMGETQYF. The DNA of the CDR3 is TGTGCCAGCAGCCTACCCAGGACTATGGGCGAGACCCAGTACTTC.

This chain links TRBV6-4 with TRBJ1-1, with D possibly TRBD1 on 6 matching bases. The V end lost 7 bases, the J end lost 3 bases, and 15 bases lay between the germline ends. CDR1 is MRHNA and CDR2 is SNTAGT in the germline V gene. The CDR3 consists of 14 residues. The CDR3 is CASNNRVGDTEAFF. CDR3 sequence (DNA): TGTGCCAGCAACAACAGGGTTGGGGACACTGAAGCTTTCTTT.

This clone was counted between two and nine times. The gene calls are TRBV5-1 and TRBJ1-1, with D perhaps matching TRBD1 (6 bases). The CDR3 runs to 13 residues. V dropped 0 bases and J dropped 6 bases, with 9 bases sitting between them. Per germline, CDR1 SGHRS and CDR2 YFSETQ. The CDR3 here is CASSLGGQAEAFF. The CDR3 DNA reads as TGCGCCAGCAGCTTGGGGGGGCAGGCTGAAGCTTTCTTT.

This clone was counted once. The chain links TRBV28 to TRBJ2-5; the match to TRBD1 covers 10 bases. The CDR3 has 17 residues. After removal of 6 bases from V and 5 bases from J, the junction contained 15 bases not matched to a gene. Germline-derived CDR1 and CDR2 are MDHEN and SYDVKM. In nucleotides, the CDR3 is TGTGCCAGCAGGTCCTCCAGGGGACAGGGGTTGCAGGAGACCCAGTACTTC. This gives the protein CASRSSRGQGLQETQYF.